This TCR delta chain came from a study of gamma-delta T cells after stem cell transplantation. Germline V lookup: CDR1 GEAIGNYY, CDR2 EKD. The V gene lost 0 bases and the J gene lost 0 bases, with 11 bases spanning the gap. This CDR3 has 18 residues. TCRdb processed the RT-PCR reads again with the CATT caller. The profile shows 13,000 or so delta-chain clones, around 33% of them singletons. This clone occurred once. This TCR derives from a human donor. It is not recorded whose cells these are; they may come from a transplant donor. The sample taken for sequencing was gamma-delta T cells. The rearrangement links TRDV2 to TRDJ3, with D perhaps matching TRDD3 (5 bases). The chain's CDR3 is CACDTESGCSWDTRQMFF. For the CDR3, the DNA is TGTGCCTGTGACACCGAATCTGGGTGCTCCTGGGACACCCGACAGATGTTTTTC.